At least ten counts were recorded for the clone carrying this TCR beta chain. Time point noted: persistent/refractory GD, antithyroid drugs over 5 years with positive TRAb. The TCR library was prepared using RNA isolated from PBMCs. This entry is derived from a study of regulatory T cells in long-lasting Graves disease. This CDR3 has 14 amino acids. The germline gives CDR1 SQVTM, CDR2 ANQGSEA. The ends lost 1 base at V and 1 base at J; junction bases unmatched: 3. TCR beta libraries were built with iRepertoire HTBI primers and Arm-PCR of CDR3 regions. In TCRdb, the multiplex PCR reads were re-called with MiXCR into one record per CDR3 protein. The data show approximately 400,000 distinct CDR3 sequences, 20% to 25% seen once.

The material sequenced was peripheral blood mononuclear cells (PBMCs), taken when the disease was refractory, from a patient treated with antithyroid drugs. This TCR came from a female donor with Graves disease. V is TRBV29-1 and J is TRBJ1-1, with TRBD1 matching 7 bases. In nucleotides, the CDR3 is TGCAGCGTTGAAGTGGACAGGACGAACACTGAAGCTTTCTTT. The encoded protein is CSVEVDRTNTEAFF.